This TCR beta chain came from a study of T cells in localized non-small cell lung cancer. Study-wide findings and caveats: Because sequencing included only one region (of the tumor), heterogeneity remains possible. Longer overall survival was seen with higher T cell density measured in blood. Adjacent uninvolved lung tissue had the highest T cell clonality, exceeding tumor. A median of about 54 of the top 100 tumor clones appeared in adjacent lung, which was paired and uninvolved.

On this clone: Its antigen remains unidentified.

Generated by immunoSEQ multiplex PCR, the TCRdb table keeps only in-frame clones and is missing some. The sample includes around 140,000 clones, approximately 88% of them seen just once. CDR1 is LNHDA, CDR2 SQIVND, per germline (reference sequence). This CDR3 spans 14 amino acids. Trimming took off 5 bases at V and 3 bases at J, with 14 bases between the two ends. The clonotype was recovered from a female donor over 55 with stage I lung adenocarcinoma. Sequenced material: peripheral blood, taken before any cancer treatment. The genes are TRBV19 and TRBJ2-7; a possible D gene is TRBD1 (5 bases). The CDR3 DNA follows: TGTGCCAGTAGTTCTCCACAGGATCTCTACGAGCAGTACTTC. As protein: CASSSPQDLYEQYF. The variable domain in full, with the rest retrieved from reference TRBV19 and TRBJ2-7, is DGGITQSPKYLFRKEGQNVTLSCEQNLNHDAMYWYRQDPGQGLRLIYYSQIVNDFQKGDIAEGYSVSREKKESFPLTVTSAQKNPTAFYLCASSSPQDLYEQYFGPGTRLTVT.